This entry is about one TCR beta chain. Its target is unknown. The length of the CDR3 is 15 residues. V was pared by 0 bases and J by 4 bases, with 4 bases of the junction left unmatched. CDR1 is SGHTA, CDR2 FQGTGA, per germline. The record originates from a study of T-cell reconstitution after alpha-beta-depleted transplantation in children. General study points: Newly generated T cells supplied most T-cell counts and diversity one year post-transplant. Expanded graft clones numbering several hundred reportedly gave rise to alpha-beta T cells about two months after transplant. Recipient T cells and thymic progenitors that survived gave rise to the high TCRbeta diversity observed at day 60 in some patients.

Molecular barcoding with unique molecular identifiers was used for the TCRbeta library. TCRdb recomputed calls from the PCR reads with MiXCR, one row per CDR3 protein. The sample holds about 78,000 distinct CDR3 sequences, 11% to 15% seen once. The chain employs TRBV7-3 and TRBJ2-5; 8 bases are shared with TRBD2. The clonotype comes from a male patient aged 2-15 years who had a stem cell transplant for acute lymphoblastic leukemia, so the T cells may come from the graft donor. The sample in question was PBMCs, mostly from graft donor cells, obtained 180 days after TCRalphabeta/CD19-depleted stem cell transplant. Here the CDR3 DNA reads TGTGCCAGCAGCTTAACGAGCGGGAGAAGAGAGACCCAGTACTTC. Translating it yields CASSLTSGRRETQYF.